Shown below are 28 T cell receptor beta chains from a single sample sequenced in a study of CD8 T cells in ankylosing spondylitis. Points from the study as a whole: In ankylosing spondylitis blood, a motif of roughly 8 highly homologous TCR beta variants appeared characteristic.

TCRdb re-derived calls from the 5' RACE reads in MiXCR, one entry per CDR3 protein. Counted here are some 240,000 distinct CDR3 sequences, approximately 7.3% occurring once; the ten biggest clones make up over 12%. The antigens these receptors bind are not known. The sample consisted of blood, either unsorted or a sorted T cell fraction (not recorded which). The receptor source for this set is a male donor with ankylosing spondylitis.

This clonotype occurred many times. The V call is TRBV29-1, the J call TRBJ2-7; TRBD2 is a possible D gene (5 bases). Germline V CDR1 and CDR2: SQVTM, ANQGSEA. Trimming shortened V by 5 bases and J by 4 bases, and 18 bases separated the two germline ends. This CDR3 is built from 14 residues. CDR3 nucleotides: TGCAGCGTTATTTGGTGGGAGATCGGTTACGAGCAGTACTTC. Translating gives CSVIWWEIGYEQYF.

Ten or more counts support this clonotype. The rearrangement joins TRBV4-3 to TRBJ2-7; no clear D. The CDR3 spans 14 residues. Per the germline V gene, CDR1 is LGHNA and CDR2 is YSLEER. Trimming removed 4 bases at V and 6 bases at J, with 16 bases between. For the CDR3, the DNA is TGCGCCAGCAGCCTTGCCGGGTCTTCGGGCGAGCAGTACTTC. It encodes CASSLAGSSGEQYF.

There are many counts of this clonotype. The chain recombines TRBV18 with TRBJ2-7; 8 nucleotides align to TRBD1. There are 12 residues in the CDR3. Germline V gene sequence: CDR1 KGHSH, CDR2 LQKENI. The junction had 2 bases not matched to a gene; V was cut back by 5 bases and J by 5 bases. CDR3 sequence: CASSATGDEQYF. CDR3 DNA sequence: TGTGCCAGCTCAGCGACAGGGGACGAGCAGTACTTC.

This clonotype was picked up many times. The genes are TRBV20-1 and TRBJ2-5; TRBD2 matches at 9 bases. J was trimmed by 4 bases and V by 5 bases; bases with no gene match: 8. Germline V gene lookup returns CDR1 DFQATT and CDR2 SNEGSKA (reference sequence). The CDR3 has 14 amino acids. CDR3 in amino acids: CSAPLLAGTETQYF. The CDR3 DNA sequence: TGCAGTGCTCCCTTGCTAGCGGGGACAGAGACCCAGTACTTC.

In its sample, this clonotype was seen many times. The chain carries TRBV20-1 and TRBJ1-3; no clear D. Germline CDR1 reads DFQATT; CDR2 reads SNEGSKA (reference sequence). The V gene lost 3 bases and the J gene lost 6 bases, with 12 bases spanning the gap. CDR3 size: 13 residues. The CDR3 DNA is TGCAGTGCTAGGGACCCGGCCGAAAACACCATATATTTT. Translation: CSARDPAENTIYF.

V and J are TRBV14 and TRBJ2-7; no definite D call. Germline lookup yields CDR1 SGHDN and CDR2 FVKESK. V lost 1 base to trimming and J lost 5 bases, with 6 bases between them. The CDR3 extends over 12 amino acids. The CDR3 region has the DNA TGTGCCAGCAGCCAAGTCTTTGACGAGCAGTACTTC. It yields the protein CASSQVFDEQYF.

The rearrangement links TRBV6-1 to TRBJ2-1; D is unclear. Germline V gene data show CDR1 as MNHNS and CDR2 as SASEGT. V was pared by 0 bases and J by 5 bases, with 5 bases between. The CDR3 spans 13 residues. CDR3 region: CASSEAIHNEQFF. The DNA of the CDR3 is TGTGCCAGCAGTGAAGCCATCCACAATGAGCAGTTCTTC.

The rearrangement uses TRBV6-5 and TRBJ1-1; 8 bases line up with TRBD1. Germline V gives CDR1 MNHEY, CDR2 SVGAGI. The CDR3 has 14 amino acids. The junction had 3 bases not matched to a gene; V was cut back by 0 bases and J by 6 bases. The CDR3 reads CASSYSGQGSEAFF. In DNA form, the CDR3 reads TGTGCCAGCAGTTACTCCGGACAGGGCTCTGAAGCTTTCTTT.

In its sample, this clonotype was seen many times. This sequence joins TRBV2 and TRBJ1-4, with D possibly TRBD1 on 6 matching bases. In germline, CDR1 is SNHLY, CDR2 FYNNEI. The V and J ends lost 1 base and 8 bases respectively, with 8 bases between them. CDR3 length: 13 amino acids. CDR3 in DNA: TGTGCCAGCAGTGAAGTGAGGGGGGAAAAACTGTTTTTT. Translated, it gives CASSEVRGEKLFF.

This clonotype has at least ten counts. V and J are TRBV6-4 and TRBJ2-3, with D tentatively TRBD2 (5 bases). Trimming took off 0 bases at V and 0 bases at J, with 7 bases between the two ends. Germline V lookup: CDR1 MRHNA, CDR2 SNTAGT. The CDR3 covers 15 residues. The CDR3 region is CASSDSGGSTDTQYF. The CDR3 bases are TGTGCCAGCAGTGACTCCGGCGGGAGCACAGATACGCAGTATTTT.

This clonotype was seen ten or more times. The V gene is TRBV27, the J gene TRBJ1-1; D is perhaps TRBD1 (6 bases). V was pared by 2 bases and J by 0 bases, with 10 bases between. The CDR3 is made up of 15 amino acids. Germline-derived CDR1 and CDR2 are MNHEY and SMNVEV (reference sequence). The CDR3 reads CASSLRGTLNTEAFF. The CDR3 DNA sequence: TGTGCCAGCAGTTTAAGGGGGACCCTGAACACTGAAGCTTTCTTT.

This sequence joins TRBV6-5 and TRBJ1-1, with 9 nucleotides matching TRBD1. The germline V gene has CDR1 MNHEY and CDR2 SVGAGI. V lost 0 bases and J lost 4; bases outside the gene matches: 3. The length of the CDR3 is 15 residues. CDR3 DNA sequence: TGTGCCAGCAGTTACTCGGGACAGGGCGGCACTGAAGCTTTCTTT. It specifies CASSYSGQGGTEAFF.

This clonotype was detected only a few times. The V call is TRBV18, the J call TRBJ2-7; TRBD1 aligns across 7 bases. This CDR3 region has 18 residues. Trimming cost V 1 base and J 4 bases; bases outside gene matches: 16. CDR1 is KGHSH and CDR2 is LQKENI in the germline V gene. DNA for the CDR3: TGTGCCAGCTCACCACGGGACAGAACGACCTCGTTTACTTACGAGCAGTACTTC. Amino acids: CASSPRDRTTSFTYEQYF.

This clonotype was found many times. The CDR3 DNA is TGTGCCAGCAGTTTCGGACAGGGCTTCAATCAGCCCCAGCATTTT. Amino acids: CASSFGQGFNQPQHF. The rearrangement links TRBV28 to TRBJ1-5, with 8 bases identical to TRBD1. The CDR3 is 15 residues long. CDR1 is MDHEN, CDR2 SYDVKM, per germline. V lost 3 bases to trimming and J lost 3 bases; unmatched junction nucleotides: 4. The whole variable domain, filled in from reference TRBV28 and TRBJ1-5, reads DVKVTQSSRYLVKRTGEKVFLECVQDMDHENMFWYRQDPGLGLRLIYFSYDVKMKEKGDIPEGYSVSREKKERFSLILESASTNQTSMYLCASSFGQGFNQPQHFGDGTRLSIL.

This clonotype has more than one count but fewer than ten. The chain couples TRBV7-2 to TRBJ1-2; D is perhaps TRBD1 (6 bases). This CDR3 is built from 15 residues. V was pared by 3 bases and J by 3 bases, with 14 bases between. Germline V lookup: CDR1 SGHTA, CDR2 FQGNSA. This chain's CDR3 is CASSFGGLPDYGYTF. The CDR3 coding sequence is TGTGCCAGCAGCTTTGGGGGGCTCCCCGACTATGGCTACACCTTC. The variable domain in full, with the rest retrieved from reference TRBV7-2 and TRBJ1-2, is GAGVSQSPSNKVTEKGKDVELRCDPISGHTALYWYRQSLGQGLEFLIYFQGNSAPDKSGLPSDRFSAERTGGSVSTLTIQRTQQEDSAVYLCASSFGGLPDYGYTFGSGTRLTVV.

This chain connects TRBV4-3 to TRBJ1-1, with D maybe TRBD1 (5 bases). The CDR3 is made up of 16 amino acids. In germline, CDR1 is LGHNA, CDR2 YSLEER. The V end was cut by 0 bases, the J end by 5 bases, with 16 bases between. Written as DNA, the CDR3 is TGCGCCAGCAGCCAAGAGACACCTCTTGAGGGGACTGAAGCTTTCTTT. Amino acid sequence: CASSQETPLEGTEAFF.

The gene calls are TRBV29-1 and TRBJ2-1; a possible D gene is TRBD2 (6 bases). Germline CDR1 is SQVTM and CDR2 is ANQGSEA. V dropped 0 bases and J dropped 2 bases, with 8 bases sitting between them. The CDR3 is made up of 14 amino acids. The CDR3 sequence: CSVEDRTTYNEQFF. In DNA, the CDR3 is TGCAGCGTTGAAGACCGGACTACCTACAATGAGCAGTTCTTC.

The chain links TRBV30 to TRBJ1-1; weak D call: TRBD1 (6 bases). This CDR3 contains 13 residues. The V gene's germline CDR1 is GTSNPN and CDR2 SVGIG (reference sequence). Trimming cost V 5 bases and J 0 bases, with 10 bases left between them. CDR3 in DNA: TGTGCCTGGGAAACAGGGATGAACACTGAAGCTTTCTTT. This codes for CAWETGMNTEAFF.

In this sample, this clonotype turned up many times. V usage is TRBV12-3 or TRBV12-4 and J usage is TRBJ2-7, with a possible D match to TRBD2 (5 bases). Trimming stripped 3 bases from V and 4 bases from J, with 13 bases between. The CDR3 length is 14 residues. CDR3 residues: CASSFTLATYEQYF. The CDR3 region has the DNA TGTGCCAGCAGTTTCACCCTAGCTACTTACGAGCAGTACTTC.

This clonotype was counted many times. This chain uses TRBV27 with TRBJ2-3, with unresolved D. Looked up from germline, CDR1 is MNHEY and CDR2 is SMNVEV (reference sequence). This CDR3 comprises 14 residues. The V end was cut by 2 bases, the J end by 6 bases, with 12 bases between. Here the CDR3 DNA reads TGTGCCAGCAGTTTAACCCGGCCCCCGGATACGCAGTATTTT. Translated: CASSLTRPPDTQYF.

The chain carries TRBV6-2 or TRBV6-3 and TRBJ1-5; the D gene is possibly TRBD1 (5 bases). Between the trimmed V and J ends, which lost 0 bases and 2 bases, there was a span of 8 bases. The CDR3 is 15 amino acids. CDR1 and CDR2 from the germline V gene are MNHEY and SVGEGT. The CDR3 loop reads CASSYSGGGNQPQHF. CDR3 in DNA: TGTGCCAGCAGTTACTCGGGAGGGGGCAATCAGCCCCAGCATTTT.

This clonotype was recorded at least ten times. The chain couples TRBV7-9 to TRBJ2-7; unclear D gene. Germline V gene sequence: CDR1 SEHNR, CDR2 FQNEAQ (reference sequence). Trimming took 5 bases from V and 9 from J, leaving 23 bases between them. This CDR3 contains 15 residues. The DNA for the CDR3 is TGTGCCAGCAGCCCCCGGGCCTCCCTCGTTTTAGGGCAGTACTTC. It codes for CASSPRASLVLGQYF.

This clonotype was seen ten or more times. The chain is built from TRBV9 and TRBJ1-5; D uncertain. The CDR3 is 15 amino acids. The V gene lost 0 bases and the J gene lost 0 bases, with 7 bases spanning the gap. In germline, CDR1 is SGDLS, CDR2 YYNGEE. CDR3 in amino acids: CASSVGGNSNQPQHF. The CDR3 DNA sequence: TGTGCCAGCAGCGTAGGAGGAAATAGCAATCAGCCCCAGCATTTT.

This clonotype was observed many times. The chain links TRBV4-1 to TRBJ2-1; 11 nucleotides agree with TRBD2. With 5 bases clipped from V and 5 bases from J, the junction kept 2 bases outside the gene matches. In germline, CDR1 is MGHRA, CDR2 YSYEKL. This CDR3 has 14 residues. The CDR3: CASSLGLADNEQFF. In DNA form, the CDR3 reads TGCGCCAGCAGCTTGGGACTAGCGGACAATGAGCAGTTCTTC.

The chain uses TRBV6-1 and TRBJ2-7; 9 bases are a match to TRBD2. This CDR3 region has 14 residues. Trimming cost V 5 bases and J 5 bases; bases outside gene matches: 7. Germline CDR1 is MNHNS and CDR2 is SASEGT. Written as DNA, the CDR3 is TGTGCCAGCAGTAAAATAGCGGGGGCCGACGAGCAGTACTTC. This translates into CASSKIAGADEQYF.

This clonotype was detected many times. CDR3 sequence reads: CATLWGNEQFF. The CDR3 DNA is TGTGCCACCCTATGGGGCAATGAGCAGTTCTTC. The genes are TRBV2 and TRBJ2-1, with no clear D. The CDR3 extends over 11 amino acids. CDR1 SNHLY and CDR2 FYNNEI come from the germline V gene. V was clipped by 10 bases and J by 6 bases, with 10 bases between them.

This clonotype was counted at least ten times. The chain employs TRBV4-1 and TRBJ2-1, with 7 nucleotides matching TRBD2. Germline values: CDR1 MGHRA, CDR2 YSYEKL. Germline trimming cut 2 bases from V and 1 base from J; bases unmatched to any gene: 17. This CDR3 has 20 residues. The CDR3 nucleotides read TGCGCCAGCAGCCAACTTACTAGCGCCACCTCCCTGGGGTCCTACAATGAGCAGTTCTTC. Amino acids: CASSQLTSATSLGSYNEQFF.

There are many counts of this clonotype. The chain uses TRBV5-1 and TRBJ1-1; D remains ambiguous. Germline V gene sequence: CDR1 SGHRS, CDR2 YFSETQ. The CDR3 totals 15 residues. The germline V and J ends were trimmed by 4 bases and 1 base, with 14 bases remaining between them. The CDR3 loop reads CASSPNELWNTEAFF. CDR3 bases: TGCGCCAGCAGCCCCAACGAGTTGTGGAACACTGAAGCTTTCTTT.